The text below deals with one T cell receptor beta chain. This specimen comes from a study of T cell changes during pregnancy in multiple sclerosis. Assay: immunoSEQ multiplex PCR; the TCRdb copy retains only in-frame clones and omits some. The table includes 40,000 to 55,000 clones, around 90% detected once. From germline, CDR1 is LNHDA and CDR2 SQIVND (reference sequence). This CDR3 is built from 13 residues. Trimming took 4 bases from V and 0 from J; bases not matched to a gene: 0. This specimen was CD8+ T cells from peripheral blood mononuclear cells, taken after pregnancy. The TCR sequence derives from a female donor with multiple sclerosis, enrolled in a pregnancy study. The rearrangement uses TRBV19 and TRBJ2-7; TRBD2 aligns across 7 bases. The CDR3 loop reads CASSSGSSYEQYF. The CDR3 nucleotides are TGTGCCAGTAGTAGCGGGAGCTCCTACGAGCAGTACTTC.